The clone carrying this T cell receptor beta chain was seen more than once but under ten times. Its matching antigen is unknown. V was trimmed by 4 bases and J by 6 bases, leaving 12 bases between them. CDR3 length equals 12 residues. Germline-derived CDR1 and CDR2 are GTSNPN and SVGIG (reference sequence). The sample comes from a study of beta chain features in type 1 diabetes. General study findings and limits: In cDNA sequencing, cells with high TCR expression could be over-represented. A greater similarity of naive, central memory and Treg TCRB repertoires was seen among patients than among healthy donors. Shorter TCRB CDR3s, moderately but significantly so, marked every one of the four CD4+ subsets in Type 1 diabetes patients.

The sequenced template was cDNA made from the entire isolated RNA. Approximately 3.6 million reads was the average for naive, central memory and regulatory T cell samples. Produced via immunoSEQ multiplex PCR; TCRdb's table is partial and in-frame only. The sample carries over 650,000 clones, more than 12% recorded once. Donors underwent one heparinised blood draw, 90 to 150 mL on average. The sample taken for sequencing was naive CD4+ T cells from blood. This chain joins TRBV30 and TRBJ1-2; D gene uncertain. The origin of this receptor is a young man with type 1 diabetes. The CDR3, as DNA: TGTGCCTGGACGCGCGTGGGTCATGGCTACACCTTC. It translates to CAWTRVGHGYTF.